This passage covers 19 T cell receptor beta chains from one sample sequenced in a study of cytomegalovirus exposure and HLA in healthy donors. Measured with immunoSEQ multiplex PCR; TCRdb has only the in-frame clones, and not every one. The table records 130,000 to 150,000 clones, approximately 88% of them present only once. The source material was PBMCs. These receptors were collected from a man between 18 and 35 years old in good health and CMV-seropositive.

The chain employs TRBV10-1 and TRBJ2-3, with a possible D match to TRBD1 (5 bases). The ends were cut back, 0 bases at V and 2 bases at J, with 9 bases in the middle. CDR1 WNHNN and CDR2 SYGVQD come from the germline V gene (reference sequence). CDR3 size: 15 residues. CDR3 residues: CASSESSGFTDTQYF. The CDR3 nucleotides are TGCGCCAGCAGTGAGTCGTCAGGGTTCACAGATACGCAGTATTTT.

This chain connects TRBV15 to TRBJ2-6; 10 nucleotides line up with TRBD1. J was trimmed by 0 bases and V by 9 bases; bases with no gene match: 5. The CDR3 length is 16 residues. CDR1 and CDR2 (germline): LNHNV, YYDKDF (reference sequence). CDR3 DNA: TGTGCCACGAGCGGGACAGGGGACTCTGGGGCCAACGTCCTGACTTTC. As protein: CATSGTGDSGANVLTF.

The chain joins TRBV6-4 to TRBJ2-7; TRBD1 agrees at 7 bases. Unmatched junction bases numbered 4, after V lost 0 bases and J lost 5 bases. The CDR3 is 14 amino acids. The germline CDR1 and CDR2 sequences are MRHNA and SNTAGT. CDR3: CASSDSGQCNEQYF. The CDR3 nucleotides are TGTGCCAGCAGTGACTCGGGACAGTGCAACGAGCAGTACTTC.

The chain employs TRBV9 and TRBJ1-6; 7 nucleotides agree with TRBD1. The J segment lost 8 bases and the V segment lost 4 bases, leaving 9 bases of the junction unmatched. Germline V gives CDR1 SGDLS, CDR2 YYNGEE. This CDR3 comprises 15 residues. The CDR3 is CASSFTGTADSPLHF. The CDR3, as DNA: TGTGCCAGCAGCTTCACCGGGACAGCAGATTCACCCCTCCACTTT. The variable domain in full, with the rest retrieved from reference TRBV9 and TRBJ1-6, is DSGVTQTPKHLITATGQRVTLRCSPRSGDLSVYWYQQSLDQGLQFLIQYYNGEERAKGNILERFSAQQFPDLHSELNLSSLELGDSALYFCASSFTGTADSPLHFGNGTRLTVT.

The chain couples TRBV19 to TRBJ2-7; TRBD2 matches 10 bases. CDR1 is LNHDA, CDR2 SQIVND, per germline (reference sequence). The CDR3 is made up of 14 amino acids. J was trimmed by 6 bases and V by 1 base; bases with no gene match: 3. The CDR3 nucleotides read TGTGCCAGTAGTATAGTAGCTAGCGGGAGCGAGCAGTACTTC. Its translation is CASSIVASGSEQYF.

This chain joins TRBV10-3 and TRBJ2-7; 9 bases agree with TRBD1. Germline CDR1 is ENHRY and CDR2 is SYGVKD. The CDR3 runs 15 residues. J lost 3 bases, V lost 6 bases, and 9 bases had no gene match. The CDR3 sequence: CAISKGTGSLYEQYF. CDR3 nucleotide sequence: TGTGCCATCAGCAAGGGGACAGGGAGCCTCTACGAGCAGTACTTC.

The V call is TRBV5-1, the J call TRBJ2-1; the match to TRBD2 covers 7 bases. The CDR3 loop spans 16 amino acids. J gave up 4 bases and V 0 bases, and 7 bases lay outside the gene matches. Germline CDR1 SGHRS, CDR2 YFSETQ. In DNA, the CDR3 is TGCGCCAGCAGCTTGGCCGGGGGAGGGGCATACAATGAGCAGTTCTTC. This gives the protein CASSLAGGGAYNEQFF.

In this sample, this clone turned up once. V gene TRBV5-1 combines with J gene TRBJ1-2, with 7 bases aligning to TRBD1. This CDR3 has 14 residues. Germline CDR1 reads SGHRS; CDR2 reads YFSETQ. Germline trimming cut 4 bases from V and 8 bases from J; bases unmatched to any gene: 11. The CDR3 region is CASSVDRDRAGYTF. The CDR3 DNA reads TGCGCCAGCAGCGTAGATCGGGACAGAGCCGGCTACACCTTC. The whole variable domain, remainder taken from reference TRBV5-1 and TRBJ1-2, is KAGVTQTPRYLIKTRGQQVTLSCSPISGHRSVSWYQQTPGQGLQFLFEYFSETQRNKGNFPGRFSGRQFSNSRSEMNVSTLELGDSALYLCASSVDRDRAGYTFGSGTRLTVV.

This clone has a single count. The chain employs TRBV7-9 and TRBJ1-1; 7 bases line up with TRBD1. V was pared by 5 bases and J by 4 bases, with 7 bases of the junction left unmatched. Per the germline V gene, CDR1 is SEHNR and CDR2 is FQNEAQ (reference sequence). This CDR3 is built from 14 residues. DNA for the CDR3: TGTGCCAGCAGCCTAACAGGGGATCCCACTGAAGCTTTCTTT. Its translation is CASSLTGDPTEAFF.

The chain couples TRBV30 to TRBJ1-4, with TRBD1 identical over 7 bases. This CDR3 is 16 amino acids long. Germline CDR1 reads GTSNPN; CDR2 reads SVGIG (reference sequence). V dropped 5 bases and J dropped 2; count of bases not matched to a gene: 11. The DNA for the CDR3 is TGTGCCTGGCACAGGGGTTTAGTGTCCACTAATGAAAAACTGTTTTTT. Amino acids: CAWHRGLVSTNEKLFF.

The chain employs TRBV4-1 and TRBJ1-1, with TRBD1 as a possible D gene (5 bases). This CDR3 comprises 15 residues. Germline CDR1 reads MGHRA; CDR2 reads YSYEKL. Trimming took off 4 bases at V and 5 bases at J, with 17 bases between the two ends. In nucleotides, the CDR3 is TGCGCCAGCAGCCTACGACCCGGGGGAGGAACTGAAGCTTTCTTT. The encoded protein is CASSLRPGGGTEAFF.

A few counts support this clone. The V gene is TRBV5-5, the J gene TRBJ2-7, with 9 bases that match TRBD1. Germline-derived CDR1 and CDR2 are SGHKS and YYEKEE (reference sequence). J was trimmed by 8 bases and V by 4 bases; bases with no gene match: 13. This CDR3 spans 15 amino acids. The CDR3 DNA reads as TGTGCCAGCAGCGCGCCGGGACAGGGCCCCGAGAAGCAGTACTTC. As protein: CASSAPGQGPEKQYF.

This sequence joins TRBV28 and TRBJ1-1, with D maybe TRBD1 (6 bases). The CDR3 totals 13 residues. Trimming removed 6 bases from V and 8 bases from J, with 16 bases in between. Germline loops: CDR1 MDHEN, CDR2 SYDVKM. CDR3 protein: CASSPSTGTEAFF. As DNA, the CDR3 is TGTGCCAGCAGCCCCTCGACCGGGACAGAAGCTTTCTTT.

CDR3 DNA sequence: TGTGCCAGCAGCCGAGGACAGGGCTTCTTACAAGAGACCCAGTACTTC. Its translation: CASSRGQGFLQETQYF. The chain employs TRBV14 and TRBJ2-5; 8 bases align to TRBD1. The CDR3 spans 16 residues. CDR1 and CDR2 from the germline V gene are SGHDN and FVKESK. V shed 4 bases, J shed 2 bases, and the junction held 9 bases outside the gene matches.

This clone was found a few times. The rearrangement uses TRBV30 and TRBJ1-2; D uncertain. Germline V gives CDR1 GTSNPN, CDR2 SVGIG (reference sequence). V lost 4 bases, J lost 5 bases, and 14 bases lay in between. The CDR3 consists of 13 residues. CDR3 residues: CAWNRGTGYGYTF. The CDR3 nucleotides read TGTGCCTGGAATAGAGGTACGGGTTATGGCTACACCTTC.

This chain links TRBV6-4 with TRBJ2-7; 10 bases map to TRBD1. CDR3 length equals 15 residues. Germline V gene sequence: CDR1 MRHNA, CDR2 SNTAGT. V trimming: 6 bases; J trimming: 6 bases; junction bases outside the gene matches: 11. The CDR3 region is CASRYRDRGIGEQYF. CDR3 bases: TGTGCCAGCAGGTACCGGGACAGGGGAATAGGCGAGCAGTACTTC.

V is TRBV5-1 and J is TRBJ1-2, with 10 bases fitting TRBD1. The CDR3 extends over 14 amino acids. From germline, CDR1 is SGHRS and CDR2 YFSETQ. V gave up 4 bases and J gave up 5 bases; unmatched junction bases: 5. CDR3 residues: CASSPGTGEYGYTF. The DNA for the CDR3 is TGCGCCAGCAGCCCCGGGACAGGGGAATATGGCTACACCTTC.

V usage is TRBV27 and J usage is TRBJ2-3; 9 nucleotides agree with TRBD1. The CDR3 sequence is 13 residues long. V lost 6 bases to trimming and J lost 6 bases; unmatched junction nucleotides: 4. Germline values: CDR1 MNHEY, CDR2 SMNVEV (reference sequence). The CDR3 nucleotides read TGTGCCAGCAGGCGTGACAGGGGGGATACGCAGTATTTT. Encoded protein: CASRRDRGDTQYF.

The chain uses TRBV30 and TRBJ2-7, with 8 bases identical to TRBD1. In germline, CDR1 is GTSNPN, CDR2 SVGIG (reference sequence). CDR3 length: 14 residues. V shed 1 base, J shed 5 bases, and the junction held 7 bases outside the gene matches. The CDR3 sequence is CAWSGTGPGDEQYF. CDR3 coding DNA: TGTGCCTGGAGTGGGACAGGGCCCGGCGACGAGCAGTACTTC.